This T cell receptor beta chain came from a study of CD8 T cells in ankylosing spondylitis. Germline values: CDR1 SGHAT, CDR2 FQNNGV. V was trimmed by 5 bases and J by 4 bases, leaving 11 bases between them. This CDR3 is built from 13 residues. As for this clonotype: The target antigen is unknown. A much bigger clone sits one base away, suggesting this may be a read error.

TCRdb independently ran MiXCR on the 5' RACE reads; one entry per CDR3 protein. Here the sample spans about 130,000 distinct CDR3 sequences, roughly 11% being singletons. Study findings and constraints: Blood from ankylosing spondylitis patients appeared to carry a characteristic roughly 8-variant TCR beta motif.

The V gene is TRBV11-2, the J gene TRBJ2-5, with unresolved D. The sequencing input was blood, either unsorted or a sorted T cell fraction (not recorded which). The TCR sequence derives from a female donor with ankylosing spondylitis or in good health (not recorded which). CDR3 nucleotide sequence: TGTGCCAGCAGCCTCAGACCTCGAGAGACCCAGTACTTC. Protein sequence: CASSLRPRETQYF.